The present T cell receptor beta chain was sequenced within a study of brain T cells in children with intractable seizures (dated by TCRdb to about 2021). A note on the overall study: As a first screen for immune gene transcripts, resected brain tissue from 53 pediatric epilepsy surgery cases was run on a NanoString immunology panel. Of the approximately 12 selected surgery cases, pre-surgery blood was also sequenced for eight, so four had brain tissue only.

Note on this clone: Its antigen is not yet known. No much larger clonotype is one base removed from it; base qualities were not supplied.

The research as a whole found: The patients' HCMV serostatus was not known, and viral specificity was inferred solely from CDR3 sequence similarity. Sequencing depth differed between pre- and post-surgery blood, so clones missing from the pre-surgery sample may reflect undersampling.

In the paper's terms, the time point label means: resected brain tissue, or blood drawn just prior to surgery. The surgery cases that showed the highest brain T cell transcript signatures were chosen for TCR beta chain sequencing of brain tissue, and of blood when it was available. Before surgery, the patients had been given at least one anti-epileptic drug. The TCR-sequenced patients were children whose drug-resistant epilepsy was caused by tuberous sclerosis complex, focal cortical dysplasia, Rasmussen encephalitis or hemimegalencephaly. Blood was drawn right before the epilepsy surgery. The Monarch genomic DNA purification kit was used to extract bulk genomic DNA from unsorted brain tissue and whole blood. The immunoSEQ assay was applied to genomic DNA to generate the TCR beta chain sequences. In the paper's pipeline: CDR3 sequences not starting with the conserved framework cysteine at position 104 were manually removed. To get clonality, the normalized Shannon's Diversity Index was subtracted from one, giving values from 0 (maximal diversity) to 1 (oligoclonal). To check whether a given CDR3 had different frequencies in two samples, for example brain versus blood, chi-squared comparison-of-proportions tests were used. Public clonotypes were found through immuneACCESS searches, while the VDJdb browser was used to judge similarity to known antiviral clonotypes. TCRdb took this table from immuneACCESS and kept in-frame rearrangements with V and J called. Such tables lack part of the clones; where checked against another copy, unresolved V genes explain under half of the gap, and the rest is unexplained. The DNA was the basis for D and trimming; V, J and clone size are from that table. The sample has fewer than 80,000 clones on record, about 96% of them singletons. The top ten clones comprise more than 0.35% of the sample.

CDR1 and CDR2, looked up from the germline V gene (reference sequence), are LNHDA and SQIVND. The CDR3 has 16 amino acids, counting the end cysteine and phenylalanine. The kept DNA is CDR3 alone, 48 bases in frame from the first base. V and J are truncated by 3 bases and 4 bases respectively, leaving an intervening sequence of 18 bases. This sequence was found in a boy under three years old with focal cortical dysplasia and intractable seizures. The source was peripheral blood, collected at surgery. This chain is built from TRBV19 and TRBJ1-2; the D segment could be TRBD1, given 6 matching bases. The CDR3 in this case is CASSMPPAGASYGYTF. The nucleotides are TGTGCCAGTAGTATGCCCCCCGCAGGGGCCAGCTATGGCTACACCTTC. Outside the CDR3, residues come from the reference TRBV19 and TRBJ1-2 proteins, so the full variable domain is: DGGITQSPKYLFRKEGQNVTLSCEQNLNHDAMYWYRQDPGQGLRLIYYSQIVNDFQKGDIAEGYSVSREKKESFPLTVTSAQKNPTAFYLCASSMPPAGASYGYTFGSGTRLTVV.